One sample yielded the 8 T cell receptor beta chains listed below, sequenced in a study of control samples from healthy donors and cancer patients. Repertoires were generated with immunoSEQ multiplex PCR, while TCRdb's copy carries only in-frame clones and drops some. The sample has 150,000 or so clones; 90% are singletons. The specimen was blood. The receptors here all came from a man in his forties in good health.

The table lists this clone with a count of one. The chain recombines TRBV4-1 with TRBJ2-7, with 10 positions matching TRBD2. The germline CDR1 and CDR2 sequences are MGHRA and YSYEKL. V trimming: 2 bases; J trimming: 7 bases; junction bases outside the gene matches: 11. This CDR3 has 16 residues. The CDR3 loop reads CASSQKERGGSREQYF. The CDR3 nucleotides are TGCGCCAGCAGCCAAAAGGAGCGGGGGGGCTCTCGAGAGCAGTACTTC.

This chain connects TRBV5-1 to TRBJ2-2; D is unresolved. V lost 4 bases to trimming and J lost 1 base, with 2 bases between them. The CDR3 is made up of 12 amino acids. Per germline, CDR1 SGHRS and CDR2 YFSETQ. CDR3 nucleotide sequence: TGCGCCAGCAGCGAGAACACCGGGGAGCTGTTTTTT. It specifies CASSENTGELFF.

V is TRBV14 and J is TRBJ2-5; 12 bases fit TRBD2. Germline CDR1 SGHDN, CDR2 FVKESK. The CDR3 consists of 18 residues. After removal of 1 base from V and 7 bases from J, the junction contained 13 bases not matched to a gene. In DNA form, the CDR3 reads TGTGCCAGCAGCCAAGGGACTAGCGGGGCCTCAGACAAGAGGACCCAGTACTTC. This codes for CASSQGTSGASDKRTQYF.

The chain uses TRBV19 and TRBJ1-5; TRBD1 matches 8 bases. This CDR3 comprises 14 residues. Trimming removed 5 bases from V and 4 bases from J; junction bases left unmatched: 4. From germline, CDR1 is LNHDA and CDR2 SQIVND (reference sequence). The CDR3 DNA is TGTGCCAGTAGTTCTCGGACAGGGAATCAGCCCCAGCATTTT. This encodes CASSSRTGNQPQHF.

The V call is TRBV11-2, the J call TRBJ2-7; D assignment may be TRBD1 or TRBD2 (6 bases each). V was clipped by 2 bases and J by 1 base, with 18 bases between them. The germline V gene encodes CDR1 SGHAT and CDR2 FQNNGV. The CDR3 has 17 residues. As DNA, the CDR3 is TGTGCCAGCAGCTTAATTTCGTGGGGGGCGCAGTCCTACGAGCAGTACTTC. Translated: CASSLISWGAQSYEQYF. The entire variable domain, with the rest obtained from reference TRBV11-2 and TRBJ2-7, is as follows: EAGVAQSPRYKIIEKRQSVAFWCNPISGHATLYWYQQILGQGPKLLIQFQNNGVVDDSQLPKDRFSAERLKGVDSTLKIQPAKLEDSAVYLCASSLISWGAQSYEQYFGPGTRLTVT.

The V gene is TRBV7-9, the J gene TRBJ1-1; TRBD1 matches at 10 bases. The CDR3 has 15 residues. The germline V gene has CDR1 SEHNR and CDR2 FQNEAQ (reference sequence). V shed 5 bases and J 6 bases; nucleotides not matched to a gene: 9. The CDR3 reads CASSGDRTGGSEAFF. CDR3 DNA: TGTGCCAGCAGCGGAGACCGGACAGGGGGGTCTGAAGCTTTCTTT.

The chain is built from TRBV7-2 and TRBJ1-4, with 8 bases matching TRBD1. Germline values: CDR1 SGHTA, CDR2 FQGNSA. With V trimmed by 5 bases and J by 2 bases, 10 bases remained unmatched. CDR3 size: 17 residues. As DNA, the CDR3 is TGTGCCAGCAGCGGTGACAGGGGTGGTTTTACTAATGAAAAACTGTTTTTT. As protein: CASSGDRGGFTNEKLFF.

The V gene is TRBV5-5, the J gene TRBJ2-7; TRBD2 might be the D (6 bases). The CDR3 covers 12 residues. Germline V CDR1 and CDR2: SGHKS, YYEKEE (reference sequence). Trimming cost V 4 bases and J 6 bases, with 11 bases left between them. For the CDR3, the DNA is TGTGCCAGCAGCCGGAGGGTTGGCGAGCAGTACTTC. It codes for CASSRRVGEQYF.